This T cell receptor beta chain is from a study of prognosis after radiotherapy for stage I lung cancer. Comment on this clonotype: A much larger clone sits a single nucleotide away, making a read error possible.

At each of two time points, approximately 6.3 milliliters of venous blood were taken. The authors amplified TCR beta CDR3 from genomic DNA using two-round multiplex PCR. The use of primers specific to each TRBV and TRBJ gene characterized first-round PCR. Amplification in the second PCR round was performed with universal primers. TCRdb called the multiplex PCR reads again in MiXCR, with one record for every CDR3 protein. The data contain approximately 17,000 distinct CDR3 sequences, about 47% of them singletons. CDR1 and CDR2 (germline): SGHVS, FQNEAQ. This CDR3 has 13 amino acids. This chain uses TRBV7-8 with TRBJ1-1, with 10 bases matching TRBD1. This receptor was taken from a donor at least 50 years old with non-small cell lung cancer. The sample was PBMCs, taken before or after stereotactic body radiation therapy (not recorded which). The CDR3 reads CTSTGTGATEAFF. CDR3 in DNA: TGTACCAGCACCGGGACAGGGGCTACTGAAGCTTTCTTT.